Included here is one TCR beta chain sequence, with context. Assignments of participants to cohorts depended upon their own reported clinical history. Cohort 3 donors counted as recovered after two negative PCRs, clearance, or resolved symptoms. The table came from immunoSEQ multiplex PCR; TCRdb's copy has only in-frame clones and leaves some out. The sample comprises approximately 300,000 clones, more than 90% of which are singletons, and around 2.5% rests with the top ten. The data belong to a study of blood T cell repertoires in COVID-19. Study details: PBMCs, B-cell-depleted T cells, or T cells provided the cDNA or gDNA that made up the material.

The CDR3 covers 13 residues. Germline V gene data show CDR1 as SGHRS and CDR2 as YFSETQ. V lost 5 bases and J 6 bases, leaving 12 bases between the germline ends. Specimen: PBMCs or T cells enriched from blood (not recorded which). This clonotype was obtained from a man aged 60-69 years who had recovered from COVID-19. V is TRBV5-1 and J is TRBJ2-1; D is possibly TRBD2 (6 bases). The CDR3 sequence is CASRLAAANEQFF. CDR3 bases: TGCGCCAGCAGACTAGCAGCCGCCAATGAGCAGTTCTTC.